The source of this TCR beta chain is a study of T cell responses to AZD1222 COVID-19 vaccine. Study-wide points: Spike-specific TCRs gained breadth and depth after people received two AZD1222 doses. Reportedly, nearly half of unique spike TCRs recognized epitopes outside B.1.351/B.1.1.7 mutations.

Clones were sequenced by immunoSEQ multiplex PCR, and TCRdb holds only the in-frame ones, with some missing. The table lists tens of thousands of clones, under 95% of them singletons. Trimming removed 6 bases at V and 1 base at J, with 16 bases between. The germline CDR1 and CDR2 sequences are KGHSH and LQKENI. The CDR3 spans 16 residues. Comments on this clone: Its cognate antigen is unknown.

This sequence joins TRBV18 and TRBJ2-1; D unclear. The sequence was collected from an adult in good health. The specimen was peripheral blood, collected on day 0 of AZD1222 vaccination. The CDR3 DNA follows: TGTGCCAGCTCGTATCCTCGCGGTGGGTCCTACAATGAGCAGTTCTTC. It encodes CASSYPRGGSYNEQFF.